Following are 26 T cell receptor beta chains from one sample sequenced in a study of CD8+ T cells in alopecia areata. Treatment meaning: oral pan-JAK inhibitor, 5-10 mg twice daily. RNA extraction and reverse transcription yielded cDNA as sequencing template. Libraries were prepared by immunoSEQ multiplex PCR; TCRdb keeps only in-frame clonotypes and omits some of them. There are roughly 190,000 clones in the sample; 60% occur only once, and approximately 1% lies in the top ten. Sequencing was performed on CD4+ T cells sorted from blood, taken at week 24, from a patient treated with tofacitinib. The receptor set was obtained from a human donor with alopecia areata.

The rearrangement links TRBV7-9 to TRBJ2-7, with D perhaps matching TRBD2 (5 bases). The CDR3 has 13 amino acids. Per germline, CDR1 SEHNR and CDR2 FQNEAQ (reference sequence). Trimming cost V 1 base and J 2 bases, with 6 bases left between them. The CDR3 region has the DNA TGTGCCAGCAGCTTAGAGACTACCTACGAGCAGTACTTC. Translating gives CASSLETTYEQYF.

This chain joins TRBV15 and TRBJ1-6, with 8 nucleotides matching TRBD1. CDR1 is LNHNV, CDR2 YYDKDF, per germline (reference sequence). The CDR3 covers 17 residues. Trimming cost V 5 bases and J 10 bases; bases outside gene matches: 16. In DNA, the CDR3 is TGTGCCACCAGCCCTGGGGGCCTACAGGGGGTCTCGTCACCCCTCCACTTT. It translates to CATSPGGLQGVSSPLHF.

This clone was seen a handful of times. V usage is TRBV19 and J usage is TRBJ1-5; D perhaps matches TRBD1 (6 bases). From germline, CDR1 is LNHDA and CDR2 SQIVND (reference sequence). CDR3 length equals 13 residues. Trimming pared 7 bases from V and 7 bases from J, leaving 14 bases between. CDR3 residues: CASIDSRGQPQHF. The CDR3 region has the DNA TGTGCCAGTATCGACTCGAGGGGGCAGCCCCAGCATTTT.

The rearrangement joins TRBV11-3 to TRBJ1-6; D is uncertain. The CDR3 has 12 amino acids. CDR1 is SGHNT, CDR2 YENEEA, per germline. Trimming removed 5 bases at V and 7 bases at J, with 6 bases between. CDR3 sequence (DNA): TGTGCCAGCAGCCCATTCAATTCACCCCTCCACTTT. Translating gives CASSPFNSPLHF.

The genes are TRBV11-2 and TRBJ1-6; D unresolved. The V end lost 1 base, the J end lost 7 bases, and 14 bases lay between the germline ends. The CDR3 length is 16 residues. Germline-derived CDR1 and CDR2 are SGHAT and FQNNGV. Here the CDR3 reads CASSLGRLGRNSPLHF. The CDR3 bases are TGTGCCAGCAGCTTAGGACGCCTCGGGAGGAATTCACCCCTCCACTTT.

This sequence joins TRBV4-3 and TRBJ1-2, with D hard to call. Germline loops: CDR1 LGHNA, CDR2 YSLEER. CDR3 size: 13 residues. V was pared by 0 bases and J by 4 bases, with 6 bases between. The CDR3 coding sequence is TGCGCCAGCAGCCAAGAAACCTCCTATGGCTACACCTTC. Its translation: CASSQETSYGYTF.

The V call is TRBV7-2, the J call TRBJ1-1; D call uncertain. CDR1 SGHTA and CDR2 FQGNSA come from the germline V gene. CDR3 size: 15 residues. V lost 0 bases and J lost 0, with 8 bases in between. CDR3 in amino acids: CASSLALGMNTEAFF. CDR3 in DNA: TGTGCCAGCAGCTTAGCGCTCGGGATGAACACTGAAGCTTTCTTT.

The chain is built from TRBV7-2 and TRBJ1-5; D call uncertain. The CDR3 contains 16 residues. The V gene lost 6 bases and the J gene lost 2 bases, with 17 bases spanning the gap. Per germline, CDR1 SGHTA and CDR2 FQGNSA. In DNA, the CDR3 is TGTGCCAGCAGTCCTTGGCCATCTCCCGGCAATCAGCCCCAGCATTTT. Encoded protein: CASSPWPSPGNQPQHF.

V gene TRBV30 combines with J gene TRBJ2-7; 10 nucleotides line up with TRBD1. Germline assignment: CDR1 GTSNPN and CDR2 SVGIG (reference sequence). The CDR3 covers 16 residues. With V trimmed by 0 bases and J by 4 bases, 9 bases remained unmatched. The CDR3 DNA follows: TGTGCCTGGAGTGTACAGGGACAGGGGTTTTTGTACGAGCAGTACTTC. Its translation is CAWSVQGQGFLYEQYF. The full variable domain, completed using reference TRBV30 and TRBJ2-7, is SQTIHQWPATLVQPVGSPLSLECTVEGTSNPNLYWYRQAAGRGLQLLFYSVGIGQISSEVPQNLSASRPQDRQFILSSKKLLLSDSGFYLCAWSVQGQGFLYEQYFGPGTRLTVT.

In the case of this clone: The same CDR3 is also encoded by other DNA sequences in this sample. The chain uses TRBV7-2 and TRBJ1-2, with 9 bases fitting TRBD1. With 6 bases clipped from V and 6 bases from J, the junction kept 11 bases outside the gene matches. CDR3 size: 15 residues. Germline loops: CDR1 SGHTA, CDR2 FQGNSA. The CDR3 DNA follows: TGTGCCAGCAGTCTACTTTGGACAGGGGCGGATGGCTACACCTTC. Its protein product is CASSLLWTGADGYTF.

This clone was seen only a few times. The chain carries TRBV29-1 and TRBJ1-2; 8 bases match TRBD1. J lost 3 bases, V lost 4 bases, and 4 bases had no gene match. The length of the CDR3 is 13 residues. Germline V gene data show CDR1 as SQVTM and CDR2 as ANQGSEA. This CDR3 is CSVVSGGDYGYTF. CDR3 DNA: TGCAGCGTTGTTTCAGGGGGCGACTATGGCTACACCTTC.

This chain uses TRBV7-2 with TRBJ2-5; 9 nucleotides match TRBD1. CDR1 is SGHTA, CDR2 FQGNSA, per germline. After removal of 5 bases from V and 1 base from J, the junction contained 5 bases not matched to a gene. The CDR3 is 15 amino acids. The CDR3 coding sequence is TGTGCCAGCAGCCCGCGACAGGGGGGCCAAGAGACCCAGTACTTC. Translating it yields CASSPRQGGQETQYF.

The V call is TRBV6-1, the J call TRBJ1-5; no firm D call. Trimming took 8 bases from V and 2 from J, leaving 16 bases between them. CDR1 is MNHNS and CDR2 is SASEGT in the germline V gene. This CDR3 comprises 15 residues. Written as DNA, the CDR3 is TGTGCCAGCCGTGTTCCCCCCGGGGGCAATCAGCCCCAGCATTTT. It specifies CASRVPPGGNQPQHF.

V is TRBV27 and J is TRBJ1-6; 7 nucleotides match TRBD1. The CDR3 loop spans 14 amino acids. V lost 6 bases to trimming and J lost 11 bases; unmatched junction nucleotides: 10. Germline CDR1 is MNHEY and CDR2 is SMNVEV (reference sequence). CDR3 protein: CASREGTEGTPLHF. As DNA, the CDR3 is TGTGCCAGCAGGGAAGGGACAGAGGGTACACCCCTCCACTTT.

The chain combines TRBV25-1 with TRBJ2-5; possible D gene TRBD2, 6 bases. The CDR3 covers 13 residues. Germline V gives CDR1 MGHDK, CDR2 SYGVNS. The ends were cut back, 2 bases at V and 11 bases at J, with 15 bases in the middle. For the CDR3, the DNA is TGTGCCAGCAGTGAAGCGGGACCGGGGGAGCAGTACTTC. This gives the protein CASSEAGPGEQYF.

The chain combines TRBV5-6 with TRBJ1-6; tentatively, D is TRBD1 (6 bases). There are 14 residues in the CDR3. V was trimmed by 1 base and J by 7 bases, leaving 9 bases between them. In germline, CDR1 is SGHDT, CDR2 YYEEEE. The CDR3 nucleotides read TGTGCCAGCAGCTTGAGGACAGCCAATTCACCCCTCCACTTT. Amino acids: CASSLRTANSPLHF.

The genes are TRBV27 and TRBJ1-1; D remains unclear. Between the trimmed V and J ends, which lost 2 bases and 1 base, there was a span of 5 bases. The CDR3 covers 13 residues. Germline V lookup: CDR1 MNHEY, CDR2 SMNVEV (reference sequence). The CDR3 loop reads CASSLGWNTEAFF. CDR3 in DNA: TGTGCCAGCAGTTTAGGGTGGAACACTGAAGCTTTCTTT.

The rearrangement joins TRBV7-2 to TRBJ2-7; TRBD2 is a possible D gene (6 bases). Germline values: CDR1 SGHTA, CDR2 FQGNSA. The CDR3 loop spans 15 amino acids. With 0 bases removed from V and 1 base from J, the gap between germline ends came to 10 bases. DNA of the CDR3: TGTGCCAGCAGCTTAGCACGGGGGTTGTCCTACGAGCAGTACTTC. This translates into CASSLARGLSYEQYF.

J is TRBJ1-4 and V is TRBV28; a possible D gene is TRBD1 (6 bases). This CDR3 contains 15 residues. Germline CDR1 MDHEN, CDR2 SYDVKM. The ends were cut back, 6 bases at V and 5 bases at J, with 16 bases in the middle. The CDR3 nucleotides read TGTGCCAGCAGCGATTCGGGGCAGGGGAATGAAAAACTGTTTTTT. Amino acids: CASSDSGQGNEKLFF.

The chain joins TRBV6-1 to TRBJ1-1; D unclear. The CDR3 has 13 residues. CDR1 and CDR2 (germline): MNHNS, SASEGT. Trimming pared 6 bases from V and 7 bases from J, leaving 15 bases between. CDR3 DNA: TGTGCCAGCAGCCAATTAGGGCGGAGTGAAGCTTTCTTT. It specifies CASSQLGRSEAFF.

This chain connects TRBV6-1 to TRBJ1-1; D gene uncertain. The V and J ends lost 5 bases and 0 bases respectively, with 10 bases between them. Germline CDR1 and CDR2: MNHNS and SASEGT. This CDR3 region has 14 residues. This CDR3 is CASSLTAMNTEAFF. DNA of the CDR3: TGTGCCAGCAGTTTAACAGCAATGAACACTGAAGCTTTCTTT.

V gene TRBV7-6 combines with J gene TRBJ2-7; D remains ambiguous. CDR1 and CDR2 from the germline V gene are SGHVS and FNYEAQ. V shed 1 base and J shed 5 bases, with 6 bases lying between them. This CDR3 contains 12 residues. This CDR3 is CASSLGPNEQYF. CDR3 coding DNA: TGTGCCAGCAGCTTAGGCCCCAACGAGCAGTACTTC.

This sequence joins TRBV11-1 and TRBJ2-7, with D unclear. V was shortened by 5 bases and J by 6 bases, with 8 bases between the two germline ends. Germline values: CDR1 SGHAT, CDR2 FQDESV (reference sequence). The CDR3 has 11 residues. CDR3 nucleotides: TGTGCCAGCAGCATTGGGGTCGAGCAGTACTTC. Protein: CASSIGVEQYF.

This clone was detected only a few times. This chain joins TRBV4-3 and TRBJ1-1, with D tentatively TRBD1 (6 bases). Germline CDR1 and CDR2: LGHNA and YSLEER. The CDR3 is 15 residues long. V was shortened by 8 bases and J by 0 bases, with 16 bases between the two germline ends. CDR3 DNA: TGCGCCAGCGGGGGCGGGGTTCGAATGAACACTGAAGCTTTCTTT. Its translation is CASGGGVRMNTEAFF.

Many counts were recorded for this clone. The chain uses TRBV4-3 and TRBJ2-7, with TRBD1 matching 7 bases. CDR3 size: 12 residues. CDR1 is LGHNA and CDR2 is YSLEER in the germline V gene. Germline trimming cut 4 bases from V and 7 bases from J; bases unmatched to any gene: 4. The CDR3 DNA reads as TGCGCCAGCAGCCGGGTACAGGGGGAGCAGTACTTC. Its protein is CASSRVQGEQYF.

This clone was counted between two and nine times. V and J are TRBV11-3 and TRBJ1-2, with D tentatively TRBD1 (5 bases). Trimming removed 5 bases from V and 2 bases from J, with 9 bases in between. There are 13 residues in the CDR3. Looked up from germline, CDR1 is SGHNT and CDR2 is YENEEA. CDR3 sequence reads: CASSDRGNYGYTF. The DNA for the CDR3 is TGTGCCAGCAGCGACCGGGGGAACTATGGCTACACCTTC.